These T cell receptor beta chains were read from a single sample in a study of blood T cells in healthy people across ages. One entry per CDR3 protein results from TCRdb running MiXCR on the 5' RACE reads. The sample includes fewer than 700,000 distinct CDR3 sequences, 40% to 50% of them seen just once. Material: blood. The receptors were sampled from an elderly man in good health. Each CDR3 is given with its conserved first and last residue. A D gene is named only where the DNA matches it firmly. Some rows have no size entry. The others give once, few or many, or a class for an expanded clone.

clone_size	j_call	d_call	v_call	cdr3_nt	cdr3_aa
-	TRBJ2-7	TRBD2	TRBV7-9	TGTGCCAGCAGCTTAAACCCGGGACTAACGGTGGAAGAGCAGTACTTC	CASSLNPGLTVEEQYF
few	TRBJ2-7	TRBD2	TRBV2	TGTGCCAGCAGTGAAGTAATGGGGGCGGGAGGGCCACGGTACTTC	CASSEVMGAGGPRYF
-	TRBJ2-1	-	TRBV5-6	TGTGCCAGCAGCCAGACTAGTCACTCCTACAATGAGCAGTTCTTC	CASSQTSHSYNEQFF
-	TRBJ2-6	-	TRBV2	TGTGCCAGCACCTCAGGTGGCTCTGGGGCCAACGTCCTGACTTTC	CASTSGGSGANVLTF
many	TRBJ1-4	-	TRBV6-5	TGTGCCAGCAGTTTAGGAGTCGCAACTAATGAAAAACTGTTTTTT	CASSLGVATNEKLFF
-	TRBJ2-5	TRBD1	TRBV5-1	TGCGCCAGCAGCAGGGGACAGGGGGTCGATGGGCAGTACTTC	CASSRGQGVDGQYF
-	TRBJ2-1	TRBD1	TRBV11-2	TGTGCCAGCAGCTTTTCTGCCGGACAGGGGGCATACAATGAGCAGTTCTTC	CASSFSAGQGAYNEQFF
-	TRBJ2-3	-	TRBV6-4	TGTGCCAGCAGTGAGGGCGAGTCAGATACGCAGTATTTT	CASSEGESDTQYF
-	TRBJ2-1	TRBD2	TRBV14	TGTGCCAGCAGCCAAGGTAGCGGGAGGGCCTCAAATGAGCAGTTCTTC	CASSQGSGRASNEQFF
once	TRBJ2-7	-	TRBV27	TGTGCCAGCAGCCTTAACTCTGGGTTAACCTACGAGCAGTACTTC	CASSLNSGLTYEQYF